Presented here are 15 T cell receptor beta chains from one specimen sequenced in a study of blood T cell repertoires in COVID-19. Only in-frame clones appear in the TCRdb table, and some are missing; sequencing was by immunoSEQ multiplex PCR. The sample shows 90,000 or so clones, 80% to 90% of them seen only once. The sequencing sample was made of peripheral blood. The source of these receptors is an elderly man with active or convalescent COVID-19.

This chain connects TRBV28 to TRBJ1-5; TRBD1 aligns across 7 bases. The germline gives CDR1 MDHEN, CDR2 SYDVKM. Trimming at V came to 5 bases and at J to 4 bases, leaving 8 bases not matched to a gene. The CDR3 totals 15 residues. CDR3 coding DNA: TGTGCCAGCAGTAGTGGGGCAGGGGGTAATCAGCCCCAGCATTTT. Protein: CASSSGAGGNQPQHF. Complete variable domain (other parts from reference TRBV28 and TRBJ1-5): DVKVTQSSRYLVKRTGEKVFLECVQDMDHENMFWYRQDPGLGLRLIYFSYDVKMKEKGDIPEGYSVSREKKERFSLILESASTNQTSMYLCASSSGAGGNQPQHFGDGTRLSIL.

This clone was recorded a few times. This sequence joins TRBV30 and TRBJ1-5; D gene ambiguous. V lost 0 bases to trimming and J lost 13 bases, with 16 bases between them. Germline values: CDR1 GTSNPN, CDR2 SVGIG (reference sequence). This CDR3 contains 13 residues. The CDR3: CAWSVPLADRQHF. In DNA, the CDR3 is TGTGCCTGGAGTGTACCCCTGGCGGATAGGCAGCATTTT.

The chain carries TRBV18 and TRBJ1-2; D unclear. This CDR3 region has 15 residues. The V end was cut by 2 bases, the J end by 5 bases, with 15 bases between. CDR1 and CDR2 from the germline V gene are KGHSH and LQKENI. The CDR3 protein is CASSPSSSWEYGYTF. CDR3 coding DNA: TGTGCCAGCTCACCATCCTCATCCTGGGAGTATGGCTACACCTTC. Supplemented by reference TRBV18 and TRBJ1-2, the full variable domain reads NAGVMQNPRHLVRRRGQEARLRCSPMKGHSHVYWYRQLPEEGLKFMVYLQKENIIDESGMPKERFSAEFPKEGPSILRIQQVVRGDSAAYFCASSPSSSWEYGYTFGSGTRLTVV.

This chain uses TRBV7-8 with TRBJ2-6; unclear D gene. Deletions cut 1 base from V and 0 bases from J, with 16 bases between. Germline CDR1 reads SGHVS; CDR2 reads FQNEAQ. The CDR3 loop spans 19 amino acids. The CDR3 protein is CASSLVPGQPNSGANVLTF. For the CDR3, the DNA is TGTGCCAGCAGCTTAGTCCCAGGCCAACCAAACTCTGGGGCCAACGTCCTGACTTTC.

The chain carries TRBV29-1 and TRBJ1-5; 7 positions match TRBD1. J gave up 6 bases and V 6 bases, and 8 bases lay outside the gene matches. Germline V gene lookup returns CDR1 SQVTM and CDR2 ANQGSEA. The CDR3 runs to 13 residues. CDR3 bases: TGCAGCGTGCAAGGACAGGAGGGTCAGCCCCAGCATTTT. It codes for CSVQGQEGQPQHF.

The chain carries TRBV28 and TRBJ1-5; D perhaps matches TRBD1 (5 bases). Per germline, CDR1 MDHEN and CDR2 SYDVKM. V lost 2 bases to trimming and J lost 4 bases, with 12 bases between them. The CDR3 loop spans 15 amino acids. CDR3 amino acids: CASSLGVRGNQPQHF. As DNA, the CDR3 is TGTGCCAGCAGTTTAGGGGTGCGGGGGAATCAGCCCCAGCATTTT.

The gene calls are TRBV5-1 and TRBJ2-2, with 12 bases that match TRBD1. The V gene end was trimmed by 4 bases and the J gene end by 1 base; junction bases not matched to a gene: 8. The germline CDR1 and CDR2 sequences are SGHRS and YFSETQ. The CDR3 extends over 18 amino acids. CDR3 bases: TGCGCCAGCAGCCCTAGGGACAGGGGGCTAATGAACACCGGGGAGCTGTTTTTT. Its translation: CASSPRDRGLMNTGELFF.

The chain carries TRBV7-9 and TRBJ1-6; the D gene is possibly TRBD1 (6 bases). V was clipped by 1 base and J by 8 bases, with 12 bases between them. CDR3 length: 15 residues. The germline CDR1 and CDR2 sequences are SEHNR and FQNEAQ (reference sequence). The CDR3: CASSLVGDTYSPLHF. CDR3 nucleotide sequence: TGTGCCAGCAGCTTAGTAGGGGACACTTATTCACCCCTCCACTTT. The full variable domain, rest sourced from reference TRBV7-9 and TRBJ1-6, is DTGVSQNPRHKITKRGQNVTFRCDPISEHNRLYWYRQTLGQGPEFLTYFQNEAQLEKSRLLSDRFSAERPKGSFSTLEIQRTEQGDSAMYLCASSLVGDTYSPLHFGNGTRLTVT.

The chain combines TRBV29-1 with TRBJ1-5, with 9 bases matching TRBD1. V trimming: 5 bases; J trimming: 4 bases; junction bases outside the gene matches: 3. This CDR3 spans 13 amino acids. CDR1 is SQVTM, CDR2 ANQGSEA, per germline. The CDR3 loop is CSVSGTGNQPQHF. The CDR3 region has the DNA TGCAGCGTTTCCGGGACAGGGAATCAGCCCCAGCATTTT.

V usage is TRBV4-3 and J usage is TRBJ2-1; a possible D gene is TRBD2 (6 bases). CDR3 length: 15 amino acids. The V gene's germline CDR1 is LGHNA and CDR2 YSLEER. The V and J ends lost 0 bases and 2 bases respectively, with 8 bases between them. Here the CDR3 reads CASSQDGGAYNEQFF. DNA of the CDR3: TGCGCCAGCAGCCAAGATGGAGGGGCCTACAATGAGCAGTTCTTC.

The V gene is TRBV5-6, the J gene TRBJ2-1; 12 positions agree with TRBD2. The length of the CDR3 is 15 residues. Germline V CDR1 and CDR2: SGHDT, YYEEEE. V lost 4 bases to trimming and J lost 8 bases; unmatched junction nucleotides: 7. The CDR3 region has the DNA TGTGCCAGCAGCGCTAGCGGGAGGGCCTTATATGAGCAGTTCTTC. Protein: CASSASGRALYEQFF. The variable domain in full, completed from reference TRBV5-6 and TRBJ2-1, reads DAGVTQSPTHLIKTRGQQVTLRCSPKSGHDTVSWYQQALGQGPQFIFQYYEEEERQRGNFPDRFSGHQFPNYSSELNVNALLLGDSALYLCASSASGRALYEQFFGPGTRLTVL.

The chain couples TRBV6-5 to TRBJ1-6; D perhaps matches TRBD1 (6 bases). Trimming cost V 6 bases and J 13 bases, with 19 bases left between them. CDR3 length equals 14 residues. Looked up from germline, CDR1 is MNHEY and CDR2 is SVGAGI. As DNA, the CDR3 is TGTGCCAGCAGGCGACAGGACGTGTCAGATCCCCTCCACTTT. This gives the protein CASRRQDVSDPLHF.

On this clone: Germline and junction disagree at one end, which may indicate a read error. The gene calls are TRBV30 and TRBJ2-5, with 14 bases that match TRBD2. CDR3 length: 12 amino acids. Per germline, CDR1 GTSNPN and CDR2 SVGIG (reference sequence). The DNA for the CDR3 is TGTGCCTGGAGTGAGTGGACTAGCGGGAGGAACTTC. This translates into CAWSEWTSGRNF.

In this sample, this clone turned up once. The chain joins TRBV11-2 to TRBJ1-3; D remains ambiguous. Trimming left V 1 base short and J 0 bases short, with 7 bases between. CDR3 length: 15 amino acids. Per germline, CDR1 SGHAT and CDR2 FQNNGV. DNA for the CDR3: TGTGCCAGCAGCTTAGGGCACCGCTCTGGAAACACCATATATTTT. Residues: CASSLGHRSGNTIYF. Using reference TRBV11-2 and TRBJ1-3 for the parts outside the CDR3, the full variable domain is EAGVAQSPRYKIIEKRQSVAFWCNPISGHATLYWYQQILGQGPKLLIQFQNNGVVDDSQLPKDRFSAERLKGVDSTLKIQPAKLEDSAVYLCASSLGHRSGNTIYFGEGSWLTVV.

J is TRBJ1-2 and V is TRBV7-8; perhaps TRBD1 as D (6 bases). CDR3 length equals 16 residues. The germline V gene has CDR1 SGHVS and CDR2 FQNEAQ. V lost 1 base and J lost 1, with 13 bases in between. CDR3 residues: CASSLGSGVFNYGYTF. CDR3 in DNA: TGTGCCAGCAGCTTAGGGTCAGGGGTTTTTAACTATGGCTACACCTTC. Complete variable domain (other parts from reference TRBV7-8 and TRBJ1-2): GAGVSQSPRYKVAKRGQDVALRCDPISGHVSLFWYQQALGQGPEFLTYFQNEAQLDKSGLPSDRFFAERPEGSVSTLKIQRTQQEDSAVYLCASSLGSGVFNYGYTFGSGTRLTVV.